This T cell receptor (beta chain) derives from a study of T-cell reconstitution after alpha-beta-depleted transplantation in children. TCRbeta library construction was performed incorporating unique molecular identifiers. A single record per CDR3 protein comes from TCRdb applying MiXCR to the PCR reads. Of a few hundred thousand distinct CDR3 sequences in the sample, around 9.6% were seen once. The sample here was PBMCs from the stem cell graft donor, taken from the stem cell graft. This clonotype originated in a human donor who donated a stem cell graft to a child with acute lymphoblastic leukemia.

The CDR3 DNA is TGCGCCAGCAGTACGACAGGCCTCTACGAGCAGTACTTC. This sequence encodes CASSTTGLYEQYF. The chain employs TRBV5-1 and TRBJ2-7; TRBD1 might be the D (6 bases). This CDR3 region has 13 residues. Germline V lookup: CDR1 SGHRS, CDR2 YFSETQ. V was cut by 5 bases and J by 3 bases, with 12 bases left in between.